One and the same sample provided the 4 T cell receptor beta chains below, sequenced in a study of T cell responses to AZD1222 COVID-19 vaccine. The protocol was immunoSEQ multiplex PCR, while the TCRdb copy is restricted to in-frame clones and leaves out a portion. The table has approximately 150,000 clones, approximately 90% seen once; the top ten hold 1.5% to 2%. The sample in question was peripheral blood, obtained 28 days after the second AZD1222 dose. The receptors stem from an adult who received the AZD1222 COVID-19 vaccine.

V and J are TRBV23-1 and TRBJ2-7; 13 bases map to TRBD2. TRBV23-1 is assigned to the ORF class and has an uncertain function. Unmatched junction bases numbered 5, after V lost 3 bases and J lost 3 bases. The CDR3 covers 16 residues. The CDR3 sequence is CASSQATSGRHYEQYF. The CDR3 nucleotides are TGCGCCAGCAGTCAGGCGACTAGCGGGAGGCACTACGAGCAGTACTTC.

The chain has TRBV4-2 and TRBJ2-1; TRBD2 agrees at 9 bases. CDR1 and CDR2 (germline): LGHNA, YNFKEQ. The length of the CDR3 is 16 residues. J lost 4 bases, V lost 3 bases, and 7 bases had no gene match. Here the CDR3 DNA reads TGTGCCAGCAGCCAGGTCGGGACTAGCAGGTACAATGAGCAGTTCTTC. This gives the protein CASSQVGTSRYNEQFF.

This clone was recorded a few times. This rearrangement joins TRBV7-2 to TRBJ1-1; 10 nucleotides agree with TRBD1. The CDR3 consists of 19 residues. V gave up 5 bases and J gave up 0 bases; unmatched junction bases: 15. CDR1 and CDR2 from the germline V gene are SGHTA and FQGNSA. DNA of the CDR3: TGTGCCAGCAGCCCTTGGGACAGGGGCGACGTGGGGTTGAACACTGAAGCTTTCTTT. As protein: CASSPWDRGDVGLNTEAFF.

This clone was seen once. The genes are TRBV7-3 and TRBJ2-1; the match to TRBD2 covers 7 bases. V shed 3 bases and J 2 bases; nucleotides not matched to a gene: 13. Germline V gene sequence: CDR1 SGHTA, CDR2 FQGTGA. The CDR3 length is 18 residues. As DNA, the CDR3 is TGTGCCAGCAGCTTCGATTTCCAGCGGCGGGAGACCTACAATGAGCAGTTCTTC. The encoded protein is CASSFDFQRRETYNEQFF.